Listed below are T cell receptor beta chains from one sample, sequenced in a study of human T cells and chemical hapten exposure. MiXCR, applied by TCRdb to the RACE reads, yields one record per CDR3 protein. The repertoire holds around 31,000 distinct CDR3 sequences, with about 7.2% as singletons. The specimen sequenced was whole blood. The receptors stem from a human donor in good health. Some clones in this sample may be carry-over from other donors' samples. The conserved cysteine and the conserved F or W are not part of the CDR3 here.

v_call	j_call	cdr3_aa
TRBV28	TRBJ2-5	ASRPGQGETQY
TRBV30	TRBJ1-1	AWSAKQRRTEAF
TRBV10-3	TRBJ2-1	AVASLGEQF
TRBV2	TRBJ2-7	ASSYVAYEQY
TRBV7-4	TRBJ2-7	ASSLNLAATYEQY
TRBV14	TRBJ2-1	ASSQGNEQF
TRBV20-1	TRBJ1-4	SARDWGGGNEKLF
TRBV6-2/TRBV6-3	TRBJ2-5	ASRRGLADQETQY
TRBV5-6	TRBJ1-6	ASSFLDSYNSPLH
TRBV29-1	TRBJ1-3	SVPDDSGNTIY
TRBV15	TRBJ1-2	ATSSNGQGDGYT
TRBV5-4	TRBJ2-5	ASSLDSQETQY
TRBV7-2	TRBJ2-3	ASSLGGRGSTDTQY
TRBV6-5	TRBJ1-5	ASSYSSLYRQPQH
TRBV2	TRBJ1-1	ASSVLTEAF
TRBV20-1	TRBJ2-5	SAPDGLAGQETQY
TRBV6-5	TRBJ1-5	ASRPTGTGRPQH
TRBV12-3/TRBV12-4	TRBJ1-1	ASSLGGMNTEAF
TRBV7-9	TRBJ2-5	ASTLAGVQETQY
TRBV12-3/TRBV12-4	TRBJ2-7	ASSRGQGSYEQY
TRBV20-1	TRBJ1-3	SASYRASGNTIY
TRBV27	TRBJ1-1	ASRNDAGGKVTEAF
TRBV20-1	TRBJ2-7	SARTRAYEQY
TRBV29-1	TRBJ1-5	SVVIGTTSNQPQH
TRBV4-3	TRBJ2-7	ASSQDPGQTYEQY
TRBV29-1	TRBJ2-3	SVDTPEREGRTDTQY
TRBV20-1	TRBJ2-7	SAIGTVDTYEQY
TRBV9	TRBJ2-7	ASSATGNSIEQY
TRBV6-1	TRBJ1-1	ASSERGGGTFNTEAF
TRBV5-1	TRBJ2-7	ASSLDGTSVNEQY
TRBV10-3	TRBJ1-5	AISRGTASNQPQH
TRBV27	TRBJ2-2	ASRKGPVDTGELF
TRBV6-1	TRBJ2-3	ASSPRRADTQY
TRBV12-3/TRBV12-4	TRBJ1-2	ASNRRGAYGYT
TRBV2	TRBJ1-6	ASSQGSFLH
TRBV6-1	TRBJ1-2	ASRGQKHLNYGYT
TRBV29-1	TRBJ2-5	SVGTGVETQY
TRBV7-2	TRBJ2-6	ASSLSLNRDTDSGANVLT
TRBV28	TRBJ2-3	ASSFRAAGDPDTQY
TRBV7-6	TRBJ2-6	ASSQSGLGVNVLT
TRBV2	TRBJ1-2	ATLDGTNYGYT
TRBV4-1	TRBJ1-3	ASSQGSGGLGNTIY
TRBV5-1	TRBJ1-2	ASSLAQGRGYGYT
TRBV6-4	TRBJ2-2	ASSDSLDTGELF
TRBV20-1	TRBJ2-1	SAPKGGGRTGDEQF
TRBV7-9	TRBJ1-2	ASSFQGGDNYGYT
TRBV12-3/TRBV12-4	TRBJ1-1	ASSPPPGGPTEAF
TRBV7-2	TRBJ1-6	ASSLDTGLGSPLH
TRBV20-1	TRBJ2-3	SARDSDRTQY
TRBV29-1	TRBJ1-4	SATSGDEKLF
TRBV28	TRBJ2-3	ASMGRTGESYTQY
TRBV2	TRBJ2-1	ASSEGSGTSGRDEQF
TRBV12-3/TRBV12-4	TRBJ2-1	ASSSSAGAEQF
TRBV12-3/TRBV12-4	TRBJ2-7	ASSLQGSYEQY
TRBV20-1	TRBJ1-2	SASSGHYGYT